Below are 8 T cell receptor beta chains sequenced from a single sample in a study of blood T cell repertoires in COVID-19. TCRdb keeps only in-frame clones here, not all; method: immunoSEQ multiplex PCR. The sample contains roughly 300,000 clones, roughly four fifths of which appear only once. Sequencing input: peripheral blood. The receptors come from a woman aged 45-60 years who had recovered from COVID-19.

This clone was seen only a few times. The chain employs TRBV27 and TRBJ2-3, with 7 bases lining up with TRBD1. Germline CDR1 MNHEY, CDR2 SMNVEV (reference sequence). V shed 2 bases and J 3 bases; nucleotides not matched to a gene: 5. The CDR3 totals 15 residues. The DNA for the CDR3 is TGTGCCAGCAGTTTACAAGGACAGGTAACAGATACGCAGTATTTT. Protein sequence: CASSLQGQVTDTQYF.

This sequence joins TRBV6-5 and TRBJ1-5, with TRBD1 matching over 9 bases. The V segment lost 5 bases and the J segment 6 bases; nucleotides outside the gene matches: 5. Germline CDR1 MNHEY, CDR2 SVGAGI. CDR3 size: 14 residues. This chain's CDR3 is CASSKQGAGQPQHF. The CDR3 nucleotides read TGTGCCAGCAGTAAACAGGGGGCGGGTCAGCCCCAGCATTTT.

The chain has TRBV18 and TRBJ1-5; maybe TRBD1 (5 bases). Germline V gives CDR1 KGHSH, CDR2 LQKENI. Between the trimmed V and J ends, which lost 1 base and 6 bases, there was a span of 10 bases. This CDR3 is 14 amino acids long. CDR3 amino acids: CASSPQTVRQPQHF. The CDR3 DNA follows: TGTGCCAGCTCACCACAGACAGTTCGTCAGCCCCAGCATTTT. Using reference TRBV18 and TRBJ1-5 for the parts outside the CDR3, the full variable domain is NAGVMQNPRHLVRRRGQEARLRCSPMKGHSHVYWYRQLPEEGLKFMVYLQKENIIDESGMPKERFSAEFPKEGPSILRIQQVVRGDSAAYFCASSPQTVRQPQHFGDGTRLSIL.

The gene calls are TRBV12-3 or TRBV12-4 and TRBJ1-2, with D hard to call. There are 13 residues in the CDR3. With 2 bases removed from V and 4 bases from J, the gap between germline ends came to 8 bases. CDR3 DNA sequence: TGTGCCAGCAGTTTAAGCTTTATCTATGGCTACACCTTC. Amino acid sequence: CASSLSFIYGYTF.

This chain links TRBV6-5 with TRBJ2-7; 9 bases align to TRBD1. This CDR3 is built from 14 residues. The V and J ends lost 6 bases and 5 bases, in that order; junction bases with no gene match: 8. CDR1 is MNHEY and CDR2 is SVGAGI in the germline V gene. The CDR3 coding sequence is TGTGCCAGCAGAAAGGGGACAGGGTCCAACGAGCAGTACTTC. It yields the protein CASRKGTGSNEQYF.

The rearrangement joins TRBV7-9 to TRBJ1-1, with D maybe TRBD1 (5 bases). The CDR3 loop spans 14 amino acids. Germline CDR1 is SEHNR and CDR2 is FQNEAQ (reference sequence). V was clipped by 1 base and J by 1 base, with 7 bases between them. The CDR3 nucleotides read TGTGCCAGCAGCTTAGTGCAGGGGAACACTGAAGCTTTCTTT. It encodes CASSLVQGNTEAFF. Full variable domain (remainder filled in from reference TRBV7-9 and TRBJ1-1): DTGVSQNPRHKITKRGQNVTFRCDPISEHNRLYWYRQTLGQGPEFLTYFQNEAQLEKSRLLSDRFSAERPKGSFSTLEIQRTEQGDSAMYLCASSLVQGNTEAFFGQGTRLTVV.

This clone is labeled as medium-sized (0.01 to 0.1%). As DNA, the CDR3 is TGTGCCTGGAGTGTTCCACCGGGACTAGCGCATGCCTACGAGCAGTACTTC. This encodes CAWSVPPGLAHAYEQYF. The chain is built from TRBV30 and TRBJ2-7; TRBD2 matches 10 bases. CDR1 is GTSNPN, CDR2 SVGIG, per germline (reference sequence). This CDR3 spans 17 amino acids. V was pared by 0 bases and J by 2 bases, with 10 bases of the junction left unmatched.

The rearrangement joins TRBV4-2 to TRBJ2-2, with D possibly TRBD1 on 6 matching bases. The CDR3 loop spans 16 amino acids. The germline gives CDR1 LGHNA, CDR2 YNFKEQ. Trimming took 0 bases from V and 7 from J, leaving 15 bases between them. CDR3 sequence (DNA): TGTGCCAGCAGCCAAGATTTTGGGGGCAGGGGCGGGGAGCTGTTTTTT. Its translation: CASSQDFGGRGGELFF.